The source of this T cell receptor (beta chain) is a study of memory CD4+ T cells and cytomegalovirus serostatus. Study summary: Healthy Belgian adult donors included 9 or 10 CMV-positive and about two dozen CMV-negative people.

Single viable CD3+CD4+CD8-CD45RO+ cells were sorted as the memory CD4+ T cells. The method was immunoSEQ multiplex PCR; TCRdb's version includes in-frame clones alone and lacks a portion of them. The top ten clones hold nearly 0.9% of a sample with 64,000 or so clones, 70% to 80% of them seen once. Trimming removed 3 bases at V and 4 bases at J, with 13 bases between. The length of the CDR3 is 14 residues. Per germline, CDR1 MDHEN and CDR2 SYDVKM. This sequence joins TRBV28 and TRBJ2-7; D may be TRBD1 (5 bases). The sequenced sample was memory CD4+ T cells from blood. The sequence was collected from an adult in good health and CMV-seronegative. The CDR3 spells CASSLTETFYEQYF. Written as DNA, the CDR3 is TGTGCCAGCAGTTTGACAGAGACTTTTTACGAGCAGTACTTC.